This paragraph covers one T cell receptor (beta chain) sequence. V trimming: 8 bases; J trimming: 0 bases; junction bases outside the gene matches: 7. The CDR3 extends over 14 amino acids. CDR1 and CDR2 from the germline V gene are MGHDK and SYGVNS. Sequencing used immunoSEQ multiplex PCR; TCRdb keeps in-frame clones, though not all of them. The sample lists approximately 320,000 clones; about 91% were seen once. This entry belongs to a study of blood T cell repertoires in COVID-19. This clonotype was sampled from a woman between 18 and 29 years old who had recovered from COVID-19. The sample comprised PBMCs or T cells enriched from blood (not recorded which). This chain uses TRBV25-1 with TRBJ2-7; 7 nucleotides line up with TRBD2. CDR3 loop: CASPWERGSYEQYF. In DNA form, the CDR3 reads TGTGCCAGCCCATGGGAGCGGGGCTCCTACGAGCAGTACTTC.